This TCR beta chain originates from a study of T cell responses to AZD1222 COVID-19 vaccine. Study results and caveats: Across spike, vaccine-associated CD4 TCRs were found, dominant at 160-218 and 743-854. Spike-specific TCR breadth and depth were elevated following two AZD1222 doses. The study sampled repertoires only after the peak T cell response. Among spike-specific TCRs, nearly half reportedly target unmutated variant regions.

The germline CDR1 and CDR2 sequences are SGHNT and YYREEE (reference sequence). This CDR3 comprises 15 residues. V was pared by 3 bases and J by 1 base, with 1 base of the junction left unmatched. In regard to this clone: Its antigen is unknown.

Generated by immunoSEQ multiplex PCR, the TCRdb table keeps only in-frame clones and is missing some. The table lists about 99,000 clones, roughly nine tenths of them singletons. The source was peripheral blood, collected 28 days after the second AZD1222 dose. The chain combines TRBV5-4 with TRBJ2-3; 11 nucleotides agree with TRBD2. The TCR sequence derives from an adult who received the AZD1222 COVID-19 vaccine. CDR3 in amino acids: CASSSLAGGTDTQYF. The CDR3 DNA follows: TGTGCCAGCAGCTCACTAGCGGGAGGCACAGATACGCAGTATTTT.